These 13 T cell receptor beta chains were all obtained from the same sample, sequenced in a study of early T cells in non-severe SARS-CoV-2 infection. TCRdb processed the 5' RACE reads anew with MiXCR; each CDR3 protein has one entry. The table lists about 89,000 distinct CDR3 sequences, approximately 17% of them singletons. The input for sequencing was whole blood, taken at baseline. The receptors come from an adult who was a healthcare worker with PCR-confirmed SARS-CoV-2 infection or an uninfected control (not recorded which).

The chain has TRBV28 and TRBJ2-7; 7 positions agree with TRBD1. The V gene's germline CDR1 is MDHEN and CDR2 SYDVKM. J gave up 5 bases and V 4 bases, and 14 bases lay outside the gene matches. The CDR3 runs to 16 residues. CDR3 nucleotide sequence: TGTGCCAGCAGTTCCTCATATTTGGACAGGCACCACGAGCAGTACTTC. This translates into CASSSSYLDRHHEQYF.

This clonotype was seen more than once but under ten times. J is TRBJ2-7 and V is TRBV27, with unresolved D. CDR1 MNHEY and CDR2 SMNVEV come from the germline V gene (reference sequence). The CDR3 covers 12 residues. Deletions cut 4 bases from V and 7 bases from J, with 11 bases between. CDR3 nucleotide sequence: TGTGCCAGCAGTTCCCATGCGTGGGAGCAGTACTTC. It encodes CASSSHAWEQYF.

The chain couples TRBV7-3 to TRBJ2-1, with D possibly being TRBD2 (5 bases). The CDR3 covers 14 residues. Germline assignment: CDR1 SGHTA and CDR2 FQGTGA. Trimming took 5 bases from V and 7 from J, leaving 15 bases between them. CDR3 amino acids: CASSLYAGLNEQFF. The CDR3 nucleotides read TGTGCCAGCAGCCTTTATGCGGGCCTTAATGAGCAGTTCTTC.

V usage is TRBV20-1 and J usage is TRBJ2-4; weak D call: TRBD2 (7 bases). CDR3 length: 14 residues. The V end was cut by 4 bases, the J end by 5 bases, with 15 bases between. Germline CDR1 is DFQATT and CDR2 is SNEGSKA (reference sequence). CDR3 amino acids: CSANRGAWENIQYF. The CDR3 coding sequence is TGCAGTGCTAATCGGGGGGCATGGGAAAACATTCAGTACTTC.

In this sample, this clonotype turned up many times. V gene TRBV20-1 combines with J gene TRBJ2-1, with D unresolved. The CDR3 contains 14 residues. The V end lost 1 base, the J end lost 1 base, and 8 bases lay between the germline ends. The V gene's germline CDR1 is DFQATT and CDR2 SNEGSKA (reference sequence). CDR3 residues: CSARVWRSYNEQFF. The CDR3 DNA is TGCAGTGCTAGAGTCTGGCGGTCCTACAATGAGCAGTTCTTC.

This chain connects TRBV28 to TRBJ2-1, with 9 bases that match TRBD2. CDR1 and CDR2 (germline): MDHEN, SYDVKM. The CDR3 is 15 residues long. Trimming cost V 6 bases and J 6 bases; bases outside gene matches: 9. DNA of the CDR3: TGTGCCAGCAGCTTAGCGGGAGCCGTTATCAATGAGCAGTTCTTC. Translating gives CASSLAGAVINEQFF.

This clonotype has a handful of counts. The chain recombines TRBV2 with TRBJ2-2; TRBD2 matches at 7 bases. J gave up 3 bases and V 7 bases, and 8 bases lay outside the gene matches. Looked up from germline, CDR1 is SNHLY and CDR2 is FYNNEI. The CDR3 spans 15 residues. The CDR3 nucleotides are TGTGCCAGCACCGCCGAGCGGGACCACACCGGGGAGCTGTTTTTT. The encoded protein is CASTAERDHTGELFF.

The rearrangement uses TRBV28 and TRBJ2-7; D perhaps matches TRBD1 (5 bases). CDR1 is MDHEN, CDR2 SYDVKM, per germline. The CDR3 contains 12 residues. Trimming took off 4 bases at V and 3 bases at J, with 7 bases between the two ends. The CDR3 sequence is CASSWGYYEQYF. The CDR3 bases are TGTGCCAGCAGTTGGGGCTACTACGAGCAGTACTTC.

There are many counts of this clonotype. This chain joins TRBV20-1 and TRBJ2-1; D is ambiguous. Germline CDR1 is DFQATT and CDR2 is SNEGSKA (reference sequence). The CDR3 length is 12 residues. With 3 bases removed from V and 5 bases from J, the gap between germline ends came to 8 bases. CDR3 loop: CSASGHNNEQFF. The CDR3, as DNA: TGCAGTGCTAGCGGGCACAACAATGAGCAGTTCTTC.

The gene calls are TRBV9 and TRBJ1-2, with D uncertain. CDR1 and CDR2 from the germline V gene are SGDLS and YYNGEE. CDR3 length equals 12 residues. The V and J ends lost 3 bases and 8 bases respectively, with 11 bases between them. The CDR3 nucleotides are TGTGCCAGCAGCGGGAAAGAAGTAGGCTACACCTTC. Protein product: CASSGKEVGYTF.

This clonotype was recorded a few times. The chain joins TRBV6-5 to TRBJ2-7, with D unclear. V dropped 2 bases and J dropped 1 base, with 15 bases sitting between them. CDR1 is MNHEY and CDR2 is SVGAGI in the germline V gene. The CDR3 has 16 amino acids. CDR3 DNA: TGTGCCAGCAGTTACGATGGTGGCGCATCTTCCTACGAGCAGTACTTC. Translation gives CASSYDGGASSYEQYF.

This clonotype is a singleton in its sample. This chain links TRBV11-2 with TRBJ1-5; 8 bases fit TRBD1. Trimming at V came to 4 bases and at J to 6 bases, leaving 2 bases not matched to a gene. Germline V gene data show CDR1 as SGHAT and CDR2 as FQNNGV. The CDR3 is 13 residues long. The chain's CDR3 is CASSWDRTQPQHF. CDR3 coding DNA: TGTGCCAGCAGCTGGGACAGGACTCAGCCCCAGCATTTT.

V and J are TRBV12-3 or TRBV12-4 and TRBJ1-1, with D unclear. This CDR3 has 14 residues. V was shortened by 7 bases and J by 1 base, with 13 bases between the two germline ends. The CDR3 bases are TGTGCCAGCAACCGGGGTCCAGGGAACACTGAAGCTTTCTTT. It translates to CASNRGPGNTEAFF.